Following are 2 T cell receptor beta chains from one sample sequenced in a study of blood T cells in healthy people across ages. The authors ran a second PCR of 7 to 11 cycles using a sample-barcoded 5' primer and a J-beta primer mix. TCRdb processed the 5' RACE reads anew with MiXCR; each CDR3 protein has one entry. This sample yields about 570,000 distinct CDR3 sequences, of which 27% are seen a single time; about 18% belongs to the top ten. Sequenced: blood. Source of these receptors: a woman in her 70s in good health.

The J gene is TRBJ1-2, the V gene TRBV27, with 11 bases lining up with TRBD1. The CDR3 contains 14 residues. Germline trimming cut 2 bases from V and 7 bases from J; bases unmatched to any gene: 3. Germline V CDR1 and CDR2: MNHEY, SMNVEV (reference sequence). CDR3 coding DNA: TGTGCCAGCAGTTTAGGAGGGACAGGGGGTGGCTACACCTTC. Its translation is CASSLGGTGGGYTF.

This clonotype came up a few times. V is TRBV7-9 and J is TRBJ1-2; D uncertain. Trimming stripped 5 bases from V and 8 bases from J, with 12 bases between. The CDR3 is made up of 12 amino acids. Germline CDR1 is SEHNR and CDR2 is FQNEAQ (reference sequence). As DNA, the CDR3 is TGTGCCAGCAGCCCCTCATCGGTGGGCTACACCTTC. Translated, it gives CASSPSSVGYTF.